This T cell receptor (beta chain) was profiled in a study of read filtering for tumor transcriptome and immune sequencing. After removal of 0 bases from V and 11 bases from J, the junction contained 7 bases not matched to a gene. Germline assignment: CDR1 SGHTA and CDR2 FQGNSA. The CDR3 contains 15 residues. This clonotype was seen repeatedly, ten times or more. The antigen remains unidentified. Study-level results: Dropping single-read clonotypes raised IR-seq and RNA-seq shared-clonotype correlation.

This library used 300 to 500 ng RNA and molecular barcoded adaptors spanning alpha/delta and beta/gamma chains. Each CDR3 protein is one row after TCRdb ran MiXCR on the reads. The sample holds approximately 45,000 distinct CDR3 sequences; roughly 20% are singletons and the top ten take 30% to 45%. The chain has TRBV7-2 and TRBJ1-6; 7 bases are shared with TRBD1. This TCR was recovered from a donor at least 40 years old with multiple myeloma. The sequencing input was a population of CD138-negative cells sorted from bone marrow. The CDR3 region has the DNA TGTGCCAGCAGCTTAGCGCTCGGCAGGGGGGCACCCCTCCACTTT. This encodes CASSLALGRGAPLHF.